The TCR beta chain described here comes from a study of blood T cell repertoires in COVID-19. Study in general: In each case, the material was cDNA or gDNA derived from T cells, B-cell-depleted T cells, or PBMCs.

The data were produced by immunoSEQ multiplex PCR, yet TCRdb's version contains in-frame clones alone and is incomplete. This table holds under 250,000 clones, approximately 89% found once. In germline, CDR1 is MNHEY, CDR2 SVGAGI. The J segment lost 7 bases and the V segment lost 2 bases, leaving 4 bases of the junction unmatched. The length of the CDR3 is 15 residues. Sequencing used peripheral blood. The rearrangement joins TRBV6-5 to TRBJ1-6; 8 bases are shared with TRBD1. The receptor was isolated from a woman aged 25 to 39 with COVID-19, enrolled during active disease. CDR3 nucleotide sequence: TGTGCCAGCAGTTACGTTGACAGGGGAAATTCACCCCTCCACTTT. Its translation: CASSYVDRGNSPLHF.